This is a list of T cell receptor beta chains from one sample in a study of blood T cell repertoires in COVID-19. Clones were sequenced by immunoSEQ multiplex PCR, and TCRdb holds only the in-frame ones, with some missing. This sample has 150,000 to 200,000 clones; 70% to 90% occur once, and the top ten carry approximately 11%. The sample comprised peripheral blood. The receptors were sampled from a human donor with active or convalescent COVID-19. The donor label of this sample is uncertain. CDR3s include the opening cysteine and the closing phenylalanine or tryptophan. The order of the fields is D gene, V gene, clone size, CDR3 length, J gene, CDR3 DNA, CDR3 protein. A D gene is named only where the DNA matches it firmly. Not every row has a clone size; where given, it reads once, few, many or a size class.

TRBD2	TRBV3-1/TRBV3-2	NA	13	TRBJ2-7	TGTGCCAGCAGCCCCGGGGGGGCCTACGAGCAGTACTTC	CASSPGGAYEQYF
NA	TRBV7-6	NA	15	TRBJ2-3	TGTGCCAGCAGCTTAGCGCTCAGTTTCCCAGATACGCAGTATTTT	CASSLALSFPDTQYF
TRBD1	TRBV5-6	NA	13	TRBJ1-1	TGTGCCAGCAGCTTGGATCTGGGACAGATGGCTTTCTTT	CASSLDLGQMAFF
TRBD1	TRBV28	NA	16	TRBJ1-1	TGTGCCAGCAGTTTATATCGGACAGGGGGGAACACTGAAGCTTTCTTT	CASSLYRTGGNTEAFF
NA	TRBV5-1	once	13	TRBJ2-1	TGCGCCAGCAGCTTCGGCACTATCCGCGAGCAGTTCTTC	CASSFGTIREQFF
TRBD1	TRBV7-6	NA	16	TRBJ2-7	TGTGCCAGCAGCCCTCGGACAGGGGGCAGCTCCTACGAGCAGTACTTC	CASSPRTGGSSYEQYF
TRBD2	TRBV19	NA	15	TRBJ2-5	TGTGCCAGTAGTGTAGCGGGGGGGCTTTTAGAGACCCAGTACTTC	CASSVAGGLLETQYF
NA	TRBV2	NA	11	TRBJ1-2	TGTGCCAGCGATTTACTATATGGCTACACCTTC	CASDLLYGYTF
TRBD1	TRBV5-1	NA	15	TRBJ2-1	TGCGCCAGCAGCCATCCGTGGACAGGGGTCAATGAGCAGTTCTTC	CASSHPWTGVNEQFF
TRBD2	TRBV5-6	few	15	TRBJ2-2	TGTGCCAGCAGCTTGCCGGAAGGACTAGCCGGGGAGCTGTTTTTT	CASSLPEGLAGELFF
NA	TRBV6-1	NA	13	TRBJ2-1	TGTGCCAGCAGTGACCAGGGGAGAGATGAGCAGTTCTTC	CASSDQGRDEQFF
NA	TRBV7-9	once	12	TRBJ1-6	TGTGCCAGCAGCTTAACGCCTAGACCCCTCCACTTT	CASSLTPRPLHF
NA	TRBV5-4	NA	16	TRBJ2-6	TGTGCCAGCAGCACCGGGATCATCTCTGGGGCCAACGTCCTGACTTTC	CASSTGIISGANVLTF
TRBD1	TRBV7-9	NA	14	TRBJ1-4	TGTGCCAGCAGCCGGACAGGGGGGGATGAAAAACTGTTTTTT	CASSRTGGDEKLFF
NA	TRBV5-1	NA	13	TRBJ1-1	TGCGCCAGCAGCAAGGACAGGAACACTGAAGCTTTCTTT	CASSKDRNTEAFF
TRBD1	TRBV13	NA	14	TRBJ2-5	TGTGCCAGCAGCAGACGGACAGGGGAAGAGACCCAGTACTTC	CASSRRTGEETQYF